This T cell receptor (beta chain) originates from a study of cytotoxic CD8 clonotypes in ibrutinib-treated CLL. Study-wide background: Outcomes included 25 or so partial and 2 complete responses; after median roughly 70 months, around 15 stayed remitted and 12 progressed. Response samples were taken after a median around 11 months of treatment, range 6 to 36. Samples averaged approximately 250,000 productive templates and tens of thousands of productive rearrangements.

Genomic DNA in a quantity of 2 to 2.5 micrograms was derived from cryopreserved PBMCs for TCR beta libraries. The table lists this clone with a count of one. Libraries were prepared by immunoSEQ multiplex PCR; TCRdb keeps only in-frame clonotypes and omits some of them. This sample has roughly 220,000 clones; more than 70% occur once, and the top ten carry about an eighth. The CDR3 runs to 12 residues. The V and J ends lost 8 bases and 6 bases respectively, with 10 bases between them. Germline V gene lookup returns CDR1 MGHDK and CDR2 SYGVNS. The chain employs TRBV25-1 and TRBJ2-2, with D possibly TRBD1 on 5 matching bases. The sequences come from PBMCs, collected after 12 months of ibrutinib treatment. The clonotype was recovered from a human donor with chronic lymphocytic leukemia. CDR3: CASEQVSGELFF. The CDR3 bases are TGTGCCAGCGAACAGGTATCCGGGGAGCTGTTTTTT.